These 16 T cell receptor beta chains came from one sample sequenced in a study of T cell responses to AZD1222 COVID-19 vaccine. The protocol was immunoSEQ multiplex PCR, while the TCRdb copy is restricted to in-frame clones and leaves out a portion. The data hold about 150,000 clones, with about 86% observed a single time. The sample consisted of peripheral blood, taken on day 0 of MenACWY control vaccination. These receptors all stem from an adult in good health.

The rearrangement links TRBV7-9 to TRBJ1-3; D is undetermined. Germline V gene sequence: CDR1 SEHNR, CDR2 FQNEAQ (reference sequence). V lost 1 base and J lost 6, with 7 bases in between. The CDR3 runs 13 residues. CDR3 sequence reads: CASSLVGSNTIYF. For the CDR3, the DNA is TGTGCCAGCAGCTTAGTTGGGTCAAACACCATATATTTT.

Worth noting for this clone: This sample includes further DNA sequences coding for the same CDR3. This chain joins TRBV7-9 and TRBJ2-1; D perhaps matches TRBD1 (5 bases). The CDR3 is 16 residues long. The germline V gene has CDR1 SEHNR and CDR2 FQNEAQ (reference sequence). V lost 3 bases and J 1 base, leaving 13 bases between the germline ends. The CDR3 sequence is CASSLSLAGSYNEQFF. The CDR3 region has the DNA TGTGCCAGCAGCTTGTCCCTGGCAGGGTCCTACAATGAGCAGTTCTTC. Using reference TRBV7-9 and TRBJ2-1 for the parts outside the CDR3, the full variable domain is DTGVSQNPRHKITKRGQNVTFRCDPISEHNRLYWYRQTLGQGPEFLTYFQNEAQLEKSRLLSDRFSAERPKGSFSTLEIQRTEQGDSAMYLCASSLSLAGSYNEQFFGPGTRLTVL.

The chain couples TRBV3-1 (or the pseudogene TRBV3-2) to TRBJ1-5; possible D gene TRBD1, 6 bases. CDR1 is LGHDT and CDR2 is YNNKEL in the germline V gene (reference sequence). CDR3 length equals 14 residues. Trimming left V 1 base short and J 6 bases short, with 10 bases between. The CDR3 DNA reads TGTGCCAGCAGCCAAGGGACAGTAGGTCAGCCCCAGCATTTT. Encoded protein: CASSQGTVGQPQHF.

V and J are TRBV6-1 and TRBJ2-3; 7 bases map to TRBD1. The germline V gene has CDR1 MNHNS and CDR2 SASEGT. V lost 4 bases and J lost 2; bases outside the gene matches: 12. The CDR3 is made up of 17 amino acids. CDR3 DNA sequence: TGTGCCAGCAGTGGGAGGCTTCGGGACAGCTACACAGATACGCAGTATTTT. Its protein product is CASSGRLRDSYTDTQYF.

Remarks on this clone: Within the sample, other DNA sequences also encode this same CDR3. The chain joins TRBV7-8 to TRBJ1-5; D ambiguous. Per germline, CDR1 SGHVS and CDR2 FQNEAQ. Trimming removed 1 base from V and 0 bases from J, with 4 bases in between. The CDR3 loop spans 14 amino acids. The CDR3 loop reads CASSLGNSNQPQHF. CDR3 nucleotides: TGTGCCAGCAGCTTAGGTAATAGCAATCAGCCCCAGCATTTT.

This clone has a handful of counts. The chain couples TRBV7-2 to TRBJ2-4; no definite D call. Trimming pared 4 bases from V and 1 base from J, leaving 5 bases between. Per germline, CDR1 SGHTA and CDR2 FQGNSA. This CDR3 spans 13 amino acids. This CDR3 reads CASSSNAKNIQYF. In DNA form, the CDR3 reads TGTGCCAGCAGCTCTAACGCCAAAAACATTCAGTACTTC.

V is TRBV18 and J is TRBJ1-4; D gene uncertain. Trimming pared 1 base from V and 5 bases from J, leaving 5 bases between. The CDR3 extends over 13 amino acids. Germline assignment: CDR1 KGHSH and CDR2 LQKENI. The DNA of the CDR3 is TGTGCCAGCTCACCACGATTGAATGAAAAACTGTTTTTT. It is translated as CASSPRLNEKLFF.

The chain joins TRBV6-5 to TRBJ1-6; 9 bases match TRBD1. From germline, CDR1 is MNHEY and CDR2 SVGAGI. V was clipped by 0 bases and J by 8 bases; unmatched bases: 2. The CDR3 runs to 15 residues. The chain's CDR3 is CASSYSGQGYSPLHF. DNA of the CDR3: TGTGCCAGCAGTTACTCGGGACAGGGATATTCACCCCTCCACTTT.

The CDR3 loop is CASSAPRTGLNTEAFF. In nucleotides, the CDR3 is TGTGCCAGCAGCGCACCCAGGACAGGCCTGAACACTGAAGCTTTCTTT. The chain links TRBV9 to TRBJ1-1, with 7 positions matching TRBD1. The CDR3 length is 16 residues. Germline CDR1 and CDR2: SGDLS and YYNGEE. V shed 3 bases, J shed 0 bases, and the junction held 8 bases outside the gene matches.

V is TRBV7-8 and J is TRBJ1-2, with D perhaps matching TRBD1 (6 bases). V was trimmed by 1 base and J by 6 bases, leaving 18 bases between them. Germline V gene data show CDR1 as SGHVS and CDR2 as FQNEAQ. This CDR3 has 16 residues. Here the CDR3 reads CASSLGGQSPRNGYTF. In nucleotides, the CDR3 is TGTGCCAGCAGCTTAGGGGGACAATCACCCCGGAATGGCTACACCTTC.

The chain joins TRBV25-1 to TRBJ2-2; D gene unclear. This CDR3 has 11 residues. Germline assignment: CDR1 MGHDK and CDR2 SYGVNS. The V end was cut by 1 base, the J end by 8 bases, with 2 bases between. The CDR3 region is CASSELGELFF. CDR3 nucleotides: TGTGCCAGCAGTGAATTGGGGGAGCTGTTTTTT.

The chain combines TRBV6-5 with TRBJ2-7; D uncertain. Germline values: CDR1 MNHEY, CDR2 SVGAGI. The CDR3 consists of 13 residues. Trimming left V 10 bases short and J 3 bases short, with 16 bases between. The CDR3 here is CATQLGLNYEQYF. The CDR3 DNA reads TGTGCCACCCAACTGGGCTTAAACTACGAGCAGTACTTC.

V is TRBV7-2 and J is TRBJ1-2; TRBD1 matches 7 bases. CDR3 size: 14 residues. Germline-derived CDR1 and CDR2 are SGHTA and FQGNSA. With V trimmed by 8 bases and J by 4 bases, 10 bases remained unmatched. CDR3 DNA: TGTGCCAGCCTTCCCTTCTCAGGGGGCTATGGCTACACCTTC. This encodes CASLPFSGGYGYTF.

The J gene is TRBJ1-4, the V gene TRBV19; D might be TRBD1 (5 bases). Deletions cut 5 bases from V and 4 bases from J, with 11 bases between. Germline V gene data show CDR1 as LNHDA and CDR2 as SQIVND (reference sequence). The CDR3 contains 14 residues. This CDR3 is CASSSWGSNEKLFF. The CDR3 DNA is TGTGCCAGTAGTTCGTGGGGGAGTAATGAAAAACTGTTTTTT.

This clone was found a few times. The chain employs TRBV4-3 and TRBJ2-7, with 7 nucleotides matching TRBD2. Germline loops: CDR1 LGHNA, CDR2 YSLEER. The CDR3 covers 16 residues. V lost 0 bases and J lost 3; bases outside the gene matches: 8. DNA for the CDR3: TGCGCCAGCAGCCAAGAGAGTAGCGGGTCCGACTACGAGCAGTACTTC. It encodes CASSQESSGSDYEQYF.

This chain's CDR3 is CASSHGQGFSLRSEVYEQYV. CDR3 sequence (DNA): TGTGCCAGCAGTCACGGACAGGGCTTCTCTCTACGGTCGGAAGTCTACGAGCAGTACGTC. The chain combines TRBV28 with TRBJ2-7; 8 bases match TRBD1. The CDR3 has 20 residues. The J segment lost 3 bases and the V segment lost 5 bases, leaving 24 bases of the junction unmatched. Germline V gives CDR1 MDHEN, CDR2 SYDVKM.